The present TCR beta chain was sequenced within a study of blood T cell repertoires in COVID-19. Turning to the study itself: Sites in the United States, Italy and Spain provided acute and convalescent COVID-19 samples. From T cells, B-cell-depleted T cells, or PBMCs came the material, which was cDNA or gDNA.

All enrollees were roughly 18 to 89 years old and from some 24 US areas. Authors' processing steps: Estimation of nucleated cell counts relied on the amplification of reference gene primers. Sequenced by immunoSEQ multiplex PCR; TCRdb stores in-frame clones only, minus some. V and J calls and clone size are copied from that table; D and trimming were computed from the DNA. Here the sample spans about 150,000 clones, roughly 80% being singletons. Losses at the gene ends were 6 bases for V and 12 bases for J; bases not matched to a gene: 14. Germline assignment: CDR1 LGHNT and CDR2 FRNRAP. CDR3 length: 15 amino acids.

Sequencing was carried out using PBMCs or T cells enriched from blood (not recorded which). This TCR was sampled from a man aged 45 to 65 who had recovered from COVID-19. V gene TRBV12-5 combines with J gene TRBJ1-4, with TRBD1 identical over 9 bases. CDR3 coding DNA: TGTGCTAGTGGATACTCCGGGACAGGGAGGATTCAACTGTTTTTT. This encodes CASGYSGTGRIQLFF.